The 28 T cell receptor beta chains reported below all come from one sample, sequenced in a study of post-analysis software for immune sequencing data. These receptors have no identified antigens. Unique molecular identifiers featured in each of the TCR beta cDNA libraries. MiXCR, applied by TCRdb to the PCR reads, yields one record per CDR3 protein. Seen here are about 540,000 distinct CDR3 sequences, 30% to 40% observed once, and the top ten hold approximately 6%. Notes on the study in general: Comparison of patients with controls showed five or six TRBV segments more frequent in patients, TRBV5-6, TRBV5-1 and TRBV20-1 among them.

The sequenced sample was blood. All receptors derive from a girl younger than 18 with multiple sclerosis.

CDR3 region: CASSLGPGNPSYEQYF. In nucleotides, the CDR3 is TGCGCCAGCAGCTTGGGCCCCGGAAATCCCTCCTACGAGCAGTACTTC. The chain links TRBV5-1 to TRBJ2-7; D not certain. The CDR3 consists of 16 residues. The germline gives CDR1 SGHRS, CDR2 YFSETQ. Trimming pared 0 bases from V and 0 bases from J, leaving 13 bases between.

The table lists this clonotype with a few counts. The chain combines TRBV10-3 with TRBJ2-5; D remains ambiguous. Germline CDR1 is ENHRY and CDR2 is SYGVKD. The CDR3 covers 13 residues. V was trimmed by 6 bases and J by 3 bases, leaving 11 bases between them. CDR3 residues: CAIRLELEETQYF. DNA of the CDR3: TGTGCCATCAGGCTAGAATTGGAAGAGACCCAGTACTTC.

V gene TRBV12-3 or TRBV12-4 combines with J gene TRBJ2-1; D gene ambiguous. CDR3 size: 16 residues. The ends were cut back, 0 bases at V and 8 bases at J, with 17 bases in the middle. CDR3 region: CASSLAKFRVVDEQFF. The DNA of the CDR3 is TGTGCCAGCAGTTTAGCGAAGTTTCGGGTGGTCGATGAGCAGTTCTTC.

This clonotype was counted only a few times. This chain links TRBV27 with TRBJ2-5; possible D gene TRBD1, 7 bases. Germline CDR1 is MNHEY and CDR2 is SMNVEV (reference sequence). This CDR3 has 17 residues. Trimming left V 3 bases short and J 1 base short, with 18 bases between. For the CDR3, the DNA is TGTGCCAGCAGTTTCTACCAGGGGGGTCTTGGCCAAGAGACCCAGTACTTC. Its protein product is CASSFYQGGLGQETQYF.

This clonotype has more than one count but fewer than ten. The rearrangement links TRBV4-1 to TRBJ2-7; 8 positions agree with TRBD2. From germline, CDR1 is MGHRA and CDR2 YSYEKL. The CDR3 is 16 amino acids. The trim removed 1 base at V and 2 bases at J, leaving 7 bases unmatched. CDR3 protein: CASSQVIGGAPYEQYF. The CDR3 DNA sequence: TGCGCCAGCAGCCAAGTAATCGGGGGGGCCCCCTACGAGCAGTACTTC.

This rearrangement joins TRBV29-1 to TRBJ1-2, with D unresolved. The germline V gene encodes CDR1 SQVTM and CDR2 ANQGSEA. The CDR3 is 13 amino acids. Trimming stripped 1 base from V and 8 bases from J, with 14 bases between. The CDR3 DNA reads TGCAGCGTTGAAGCCGACCGAATAGAGGGCTACACCTTC. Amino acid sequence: CSVEADRIEGYTF.

The CDR3 sequence is CASRPTGHTDTQYF. The CDR3 nucleotides read TGTGCCAGCAGACCGACCGGCCACACAGATACGCAGTATTTT. The V and J genes are TRBV7-9 and TRBJ2-3; no definite D call. Per the germline V gene, CDR1 is SEHNR and CDR2 is FQNEAQ (reference sequence). V dropped 6 bases and J dropped 2 bases, with 12 bases sitting between them. This CDR3 comprises 14 residues.

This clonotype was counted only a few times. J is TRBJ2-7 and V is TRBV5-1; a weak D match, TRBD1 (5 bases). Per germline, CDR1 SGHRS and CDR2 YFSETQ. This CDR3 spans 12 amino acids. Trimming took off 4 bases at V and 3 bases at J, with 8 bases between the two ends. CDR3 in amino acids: CASSDSIYEQYF. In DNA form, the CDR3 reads TGCGCCAGCAGCGACAGCATCTACGAGCAGTACTTC.

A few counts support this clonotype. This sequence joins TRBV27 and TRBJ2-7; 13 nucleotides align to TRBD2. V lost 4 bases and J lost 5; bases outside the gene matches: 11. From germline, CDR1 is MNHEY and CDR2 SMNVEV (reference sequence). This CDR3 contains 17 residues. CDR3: CASSSRLAGGRGNEQYF. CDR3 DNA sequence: TGTGCCAGCAGTTCGCGACTAGCGGGGGGCCGGGGGAACGAGCAGTACTTC.

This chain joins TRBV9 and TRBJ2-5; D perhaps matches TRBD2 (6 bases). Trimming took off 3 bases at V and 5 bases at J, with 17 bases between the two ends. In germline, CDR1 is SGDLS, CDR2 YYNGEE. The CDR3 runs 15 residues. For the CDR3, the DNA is TGTGCCAGCAGCGGGAGGGATCTAGCGACGGAGACCCAGTACTTC. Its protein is CASSGRDLATETQYF. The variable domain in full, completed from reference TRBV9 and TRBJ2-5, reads DSGVTQTPKHLITATGQRVTLRCSPRSGDLSVYWYQQSLDQGLQFLIQYYNGEERAKGNILERFSAQQFPDLHSELNLSSLELGDSALYFCASSGRDLATETQYFGPGTRLLVL.

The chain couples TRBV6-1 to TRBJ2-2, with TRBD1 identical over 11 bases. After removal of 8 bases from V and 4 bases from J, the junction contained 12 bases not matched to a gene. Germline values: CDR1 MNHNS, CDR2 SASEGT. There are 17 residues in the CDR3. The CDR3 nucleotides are TGTGCCAGCGGCCCTCCCTGGACAGGGGGCAGCACCGGGGAGCTGTTTTTT. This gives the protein CASGPPWTGGSTGELFF.

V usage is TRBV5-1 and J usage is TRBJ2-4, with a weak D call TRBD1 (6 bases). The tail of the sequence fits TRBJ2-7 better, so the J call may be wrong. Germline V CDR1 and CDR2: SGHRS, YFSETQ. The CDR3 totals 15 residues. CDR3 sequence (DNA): TGCGCCAGCAGCTTCAAATCCGGGACAAGACACGAGCAGTACTTC. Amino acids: CASSFKSGTRHEQYF.

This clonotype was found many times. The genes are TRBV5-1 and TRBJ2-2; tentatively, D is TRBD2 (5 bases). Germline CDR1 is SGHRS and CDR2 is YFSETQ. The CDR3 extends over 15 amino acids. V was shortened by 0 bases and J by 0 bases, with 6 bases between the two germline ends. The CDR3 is CASSLDGANTGELFF. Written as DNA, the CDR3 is TGCGCCAGCAGCTTGGACGGGGCGAACACCGGGGAGCTGTTTTTT. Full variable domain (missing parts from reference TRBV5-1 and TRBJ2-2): KAGVTQTPRYLIKTRGQQVTLSCSPISGHRSVSWYQQTPGQGLQFLFEYFSETQRNKGNFPGRFSGRQFSNSRSEMNVSTLELGDSALYLCASSLDGANTGELFFGEGSRLTVL.

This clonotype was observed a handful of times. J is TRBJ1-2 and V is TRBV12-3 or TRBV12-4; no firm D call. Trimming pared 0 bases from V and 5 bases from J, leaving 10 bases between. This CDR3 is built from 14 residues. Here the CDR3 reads CASSLATTGYGYTF. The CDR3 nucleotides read TGTGCCAGCAGTTTAGCAACCACCGGATATGGCTACACCTTC.

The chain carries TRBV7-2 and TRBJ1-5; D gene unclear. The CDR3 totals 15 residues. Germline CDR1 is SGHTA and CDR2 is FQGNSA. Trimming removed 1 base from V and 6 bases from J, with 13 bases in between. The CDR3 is CASSLVISRVQPQHF. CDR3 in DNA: TGTGCCAGCAGCTTAGTGATTTCTCGTGTTCAGCCCCAGCATTTT.

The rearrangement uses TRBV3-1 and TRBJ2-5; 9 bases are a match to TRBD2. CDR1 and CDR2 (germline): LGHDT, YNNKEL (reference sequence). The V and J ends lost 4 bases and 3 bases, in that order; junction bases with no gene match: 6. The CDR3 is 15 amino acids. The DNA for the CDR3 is TGTGCCAGCAGCCGCGGGACTAGCAGGGAAGAGACCCAGTACTTC. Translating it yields CASSRGTSREETQYF.

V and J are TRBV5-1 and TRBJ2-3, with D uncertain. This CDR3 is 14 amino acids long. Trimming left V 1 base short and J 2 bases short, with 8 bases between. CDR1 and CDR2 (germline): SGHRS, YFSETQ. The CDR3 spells CASSLSADTDTQYF. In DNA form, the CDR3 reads TGCGCCAGCAGCTTGAGCGCGGACACAGATACGCAGTATTTT.

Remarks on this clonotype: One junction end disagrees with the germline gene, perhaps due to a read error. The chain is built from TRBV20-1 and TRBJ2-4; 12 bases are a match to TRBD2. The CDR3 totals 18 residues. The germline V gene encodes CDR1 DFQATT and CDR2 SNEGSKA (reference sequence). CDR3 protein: CSATTSGGPGRVIDIRYF. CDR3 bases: TGCAGTGCTACGACTAGCGGGGGCCCCGGGCGGGTGATAGACATTCGGTACTTC.

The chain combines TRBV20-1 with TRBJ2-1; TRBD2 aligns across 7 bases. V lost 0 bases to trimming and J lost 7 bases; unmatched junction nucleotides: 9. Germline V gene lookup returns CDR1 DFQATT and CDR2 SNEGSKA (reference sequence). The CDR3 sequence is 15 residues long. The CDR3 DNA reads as TGCAGTGCTAGAGATGCGGCGGGGGTACCGAATGAGCAGTTCTTC. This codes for CSARDAAGVPNEQFF.

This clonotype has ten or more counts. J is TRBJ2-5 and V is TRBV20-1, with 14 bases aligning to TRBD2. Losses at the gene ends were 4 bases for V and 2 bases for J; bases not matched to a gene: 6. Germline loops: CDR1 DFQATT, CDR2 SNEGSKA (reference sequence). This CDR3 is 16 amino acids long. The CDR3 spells CSATGTSGGTQETQYF. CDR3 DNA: TGCAGTGCTACTGGGACTAGCGGGGGAACACAAGAGACCCAGTACTTC.

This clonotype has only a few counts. The CDR3 sequence is CATSTPCETQYF. The CDR3 DNA is TGTGCCACCAGCACCCCCTGCGAGACCCAGTACTTC. The chain employs TRBV15 and TRBJ2-5, with D unresolved. This CDR3 is built from 12 residues. The ends were cut back, 4 bases at V and 5 bases at J, with 8 bases in the middle. CDR1 is LNHNV and CDR2 is YYDKDF in the germline V gene (reference sequence).

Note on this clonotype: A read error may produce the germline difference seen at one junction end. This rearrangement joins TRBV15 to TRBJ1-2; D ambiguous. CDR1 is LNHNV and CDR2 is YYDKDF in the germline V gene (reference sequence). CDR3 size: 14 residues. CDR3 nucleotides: TGTGCCACCGGCAGAGATGAGTATGGTTATGGCTACACCTTC. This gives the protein CATGRDEYGYGYTF.

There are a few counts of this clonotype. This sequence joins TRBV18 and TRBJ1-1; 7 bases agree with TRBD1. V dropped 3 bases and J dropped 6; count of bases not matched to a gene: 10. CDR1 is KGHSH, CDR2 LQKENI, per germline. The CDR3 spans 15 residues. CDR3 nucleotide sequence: TGTGCCAGCTCACCCCGGGACAGCGTAGGCGCTGAAGCTTTCTTT. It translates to CASSPRDSVGAEAFF. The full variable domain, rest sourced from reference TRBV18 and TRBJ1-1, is NAGVMQNPRHLVRRRGQEARLRCSPMKGHSHVYWYRQLPEEGLKFMVYLQKENIIDESGMPKERFSAEFPKEGPSILRIQQVVRGDSAAYFCASSPRDSVGAEAFFGQGTRLTVV.

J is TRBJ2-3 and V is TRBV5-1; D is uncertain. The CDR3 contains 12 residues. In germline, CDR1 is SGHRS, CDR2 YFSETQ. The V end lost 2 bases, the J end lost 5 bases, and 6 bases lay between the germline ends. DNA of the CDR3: TGCGCCAGCAGCTTTGGAGTAGATACGCAGTATTTT. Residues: CASSFGVDTQYF. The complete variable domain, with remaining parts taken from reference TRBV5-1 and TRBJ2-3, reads KAGVTQTPRYLIKTRGQQVTLSCSPISGHRSVSWYQQTPGQGLQFLFEYFSETQRNKGNFPGRFSGRQFSNSRSEMNVSTLELGDSALYLCASSFGVDTQYFGPGTRLTVL.

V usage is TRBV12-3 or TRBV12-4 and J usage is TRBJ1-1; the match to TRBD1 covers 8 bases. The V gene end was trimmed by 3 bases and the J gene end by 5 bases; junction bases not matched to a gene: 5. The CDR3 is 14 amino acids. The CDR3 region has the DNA TGTGCCAGCAGTTTGGGACAGGTATGGACTGAAGCTTTCTTT. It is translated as CASSLGQVWTEAFF.

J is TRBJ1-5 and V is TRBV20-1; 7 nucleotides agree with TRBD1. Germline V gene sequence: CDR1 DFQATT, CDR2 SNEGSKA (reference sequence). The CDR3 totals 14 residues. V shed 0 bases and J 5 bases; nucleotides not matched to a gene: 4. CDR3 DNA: TGCAGTGCTAGAGAGTCACAGGGGCATCAGCCCCAGCATTTT. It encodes CSARESQGHQPQHF.

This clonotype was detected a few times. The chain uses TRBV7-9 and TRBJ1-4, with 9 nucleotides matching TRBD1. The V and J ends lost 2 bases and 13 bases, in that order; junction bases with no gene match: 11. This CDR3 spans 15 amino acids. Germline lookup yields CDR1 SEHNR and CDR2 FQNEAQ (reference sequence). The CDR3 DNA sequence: TGTGCCAGCAGCTTACTGGACAGGGGTCTCGATAGACTGTTTTTT. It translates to CASSLLDRGLDRLFF.

This CDR3 reads CASSQIDRGSLETQYF. As DNA, the CDR3 is TGTGCCAGCAGCCAGATAGACAGGGGTAGCTTGGAGACCCAGTACTTC. The chain uses TRBV7-9 and TRBJ2-5; the match to TRBD1 covers 8 bases. Germline V gene data show CDR1 as SEHNR and CDR2 as FQNEAQ (reference sequence). With 5 bases clipped from V and 5 bases from J, the junction kept 13 bases outside the gene matches. This CDR3 region has 16 residues.